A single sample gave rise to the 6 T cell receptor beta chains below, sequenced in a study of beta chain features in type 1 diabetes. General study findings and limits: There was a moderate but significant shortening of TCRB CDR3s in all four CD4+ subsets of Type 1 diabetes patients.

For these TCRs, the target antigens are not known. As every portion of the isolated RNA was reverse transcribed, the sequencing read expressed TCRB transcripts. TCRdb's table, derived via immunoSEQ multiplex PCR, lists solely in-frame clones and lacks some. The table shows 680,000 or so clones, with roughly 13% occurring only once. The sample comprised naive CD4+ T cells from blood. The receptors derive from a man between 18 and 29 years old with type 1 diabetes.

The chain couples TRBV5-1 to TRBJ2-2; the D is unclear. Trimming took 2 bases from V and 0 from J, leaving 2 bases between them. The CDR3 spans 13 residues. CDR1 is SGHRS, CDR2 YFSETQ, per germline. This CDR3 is CASSFPNTGELFF. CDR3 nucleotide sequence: TGCGCCAGCAGCTTTCCGAACACCGGGGAGCTGTTTTTT.

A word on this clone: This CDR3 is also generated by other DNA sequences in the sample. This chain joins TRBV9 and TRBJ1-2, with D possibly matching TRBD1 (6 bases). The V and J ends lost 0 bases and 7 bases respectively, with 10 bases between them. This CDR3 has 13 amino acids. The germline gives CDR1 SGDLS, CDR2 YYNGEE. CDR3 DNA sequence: TGTGCCAGCAGCGTAGCTTTAGGGGGTGGCTACACCTTC. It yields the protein CASSVALGGGYTF. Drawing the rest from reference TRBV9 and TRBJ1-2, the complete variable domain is DSGVTQTPKHLITATGQRVTLRCSPRSGDLSVYWYQQSLDQGLQFLIQYYNGEERAKGNILERFSAQQFPDLHSELNLSSLELGDSALYFCASSVALGGGYTFGSGTRLTVV.

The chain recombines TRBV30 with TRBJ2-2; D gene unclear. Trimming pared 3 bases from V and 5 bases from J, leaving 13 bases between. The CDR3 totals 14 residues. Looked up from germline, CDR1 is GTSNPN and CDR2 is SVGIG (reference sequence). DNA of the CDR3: TGTGCCTGGAGCCTGGGCCCCTCAACCGGGGAGCTGTTTTTT. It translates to CAWSLGPSTGELFF.

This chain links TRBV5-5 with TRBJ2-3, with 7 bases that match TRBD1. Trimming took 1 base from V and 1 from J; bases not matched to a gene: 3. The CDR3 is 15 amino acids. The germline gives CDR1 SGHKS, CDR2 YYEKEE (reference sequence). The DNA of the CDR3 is TGTGCCAGCAGCTTGATAGGGGGCGGCACAGATACGCAGTATTTT. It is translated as CASSLIGGGTDTQYF.

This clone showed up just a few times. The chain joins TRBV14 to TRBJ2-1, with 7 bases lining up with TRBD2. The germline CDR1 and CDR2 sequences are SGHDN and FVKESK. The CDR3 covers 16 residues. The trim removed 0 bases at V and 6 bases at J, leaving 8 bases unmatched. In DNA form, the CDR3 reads TGTGCCAGCAGCCAAGATACCAGCGGGGCTAGCAATGAGCAGTTCTTC. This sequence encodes CASSQDTSGASNEQFF.

CDR3 coding DNA: TGTGCCAGCAGTTACCGTTCAGGAGTGAACACTGAAGCTTTCTTT. This translates into CASSYRSGVNTEAFF. This rearrangement joins TRBV6-6 to TRBJ1-1; no firm D call. Per germline, CDR1 MNHNY and CDR2 SVGAGI (reference sequence). The CDR3 is 15 amino acids. V was shortened by 2 bases and J by 0 bases, with 10 bases between the two germline ends.